One sample yielded the 14 T cell receptor beta chains listed below, sequenced in a study of blood T cell repertoires in COVID-19. The data were produced by immunoSEQ multiplex PCR, yet TCRdb's version contains in-frame clones alone and is incomplete. The sample comprises 310,000 or so clones, roughly 90% of which are singletons, and 11% rests with the top ten. What was sequenced was peripheral blood. The receptors were gathered from a woman aged 30 to 39 with COVID-19, enrolled during active disease.

V is TRBV5-5 and J is TRBJ1-5; D may be TRBD1 (6 bases). CDR1 and CDR2 (germline): SGHKS, YYEKEE (reference sequence). This CDR3 is built from 15 residues. Trimming took off 0 bases at V and 0 bases at J, with 7 bases between the two ends. CDR3: CASSLGGGSNQPQHF. The CDR3 DNA reads as TGTGCCAGCAGCTTGGGAGGGGGTAGCAATCAGCCCCAGCATTTT.

The V and J genes are TRBV19 and TRBJ2-7; 8 bases align to TRBD1. The germline gives CDR1 LNHDA, CDR2 SQIVND (reference sequence). Trimming at V came to 3 bases and at J to 1 base, leaving 2 bases not matched to a gene. The CDR3 is 14 amino acids. The CDR3 here is CASSMDRVSYEQYF. The DNA of the CDR3 is TGTGCCAGTAGTATGGACAGGGTATCCTACGAGCAGTACTTC.

A single count supports this clone. The chain combines TRBV18 with TRBJ2-1, with 8 positions matching TRBD1. The CDR3 is made up of 17 amino acids. V was clipped by 6 bases and J by 3 bases; unmatched bases: 13. Looked up from germline, CDR1 is KGHSH and CDR2 is LQKENI. The CDR3 protein is CASSPGQGFSNYNEQFF. For the CDR3, the DNA is TGTGCCAGCTCCCCTGGACAGGGCTTCTCCAACTACAATGAGCAGTTCTTC.

The V and J genes are TRBV7-3 and TRBJ2-2, with D possibly TRBD2 on 6 matching bases. V lost 0 bases to trimming and J lost 1 base, with 6 bases between them. The germline V gene encodes CDR1 SGHTA and CDR2 FQGTGA. The CDR3 extends over 15 amino acids. CDR3 in DNA: TGTGCCAGCAGCTTAACGGGAGGGAACACCGGGGAGCTGTTTTTT. Translation gives CASSLTGGNTGELFF.

This clone appeared once. The chain has TRBV28 and TRBJ2-7; 8 positions match TRBD2. The V and J ends lost 6 bases and 7 bases, in that order; junction bases with no gene match: 11. Germline CDR1 MDHEN, CDR2 SYDVKM. The length of the CDR3 is 14 residues. The DNA for the CDR3 is TGTGCCAGCAGAACAGCGGGAGAGTCGGAAGAGCAGTACTTC. As protein: CASRTAGESEEQYF.

CDR3 DNA: TGTGCCAGCAACCCCCGCCTAACAGGGACATACGAGCAGTACTTC. This codes for CASNPRLTGTYEQYF. The J gene is TRBJ2-7, the V gene TRBV6-5, with D maybe TRBD1 (6 bases). The CDR3 totals 15 residues. V was trimmed by 7 bases and J by 4 bases, leaving 20 bases between them. CDR1 and CDR2 from the germline V gene are MNHEY and SVGAGI.

The gene calls are TRBV30 and TRBJ2-1, with 11 bases that match TRBD2. The CDR3 totals 13 residues. The germline CDR1 and CDR2 sequences are GTSNPN and SVGIG (reference sequence). With 8 bases clipped from V and 9 bases from J, the junction kept 9 bases outside the gene matches. The CDR3: CAGRGTSGGEQFF. CDR3 coding DNA: TGTGCCGGAAGAGGGACTAGCGGAGGTGAGCAGTTCTTC.

The V and J genes are TRBV6-2 or TRBV6-3 and TRBJ2-7; TRBD2 might be the D (6 bases). The CDR3 covers 15 residues. Trimming removed 6 bases at V and 3 bases at J, with 18 bases between. Germline V gene lookup returns CDR1 MNHEY and CDR2 SVGEGT. The CDR3 DNA is TGTGCCAGCAGCAACAAGTTTAGCGGAGTCTACGAGCAGTACTTC. Its protein is CASSNKFSGVYEQYF.

V is TRBV27 and J is TRBJ2-1, with a possible D match to TRBD2 (6 bases). V lost 6 bases, J lost 8 bases, and 20 bases lay in between. CDR1 and CDR2 (germline): MNHEY, SMNVEV (reference sequence). The CDR3 runs 15 residues. The CDR3 DNA reads as TGTGCCAGCAGAACGGGGGAGACGGCCCTCTATGAGCAGTTCTTC. It codes for CASRTGETALYEQFF.

V is TRBV12-3 or TRBV12-4 and J is TRBJ1-6; D unresolved. This CDR3 spans 13 amino acids. Trimming pared 5 bases from V and 9 bases from J, leaving 11 bases between. CDR3 sequence reads: CASSQIRGSPLHF. The CDR3 DNA reads as TGTGCCAGCAGTCAAATACGGGGTTCACCCCTCCACTTT.

The rearrangement joins TRBV6-5 to TRBJ2-5, with D unresolved. The germline V gene has CDR1 MNHEY and CDR2 SVGAGI. The V and J ends lost 0 bases and 1 base respectively, with 9 bases between them. The CDR3 covers 15 residues. The CDR3 is CASSYSYSSQETQYF. The CDR3 DNA is TGTGCCAGCAGTTACTCCTATAGCAGCCAAGAGACCCAGTACTTC.

This rearrangement joins TRBV5-4 to TRBJ1-4; 9 positions agree with TRBD1. V shed 4 bases and J 4 bases; nucleotides not matched to a gene: 11. The V gene's germline CDR1 is SGHNT and CDR2 YYREEE (reference sequence). The CDR3 totals 17 residues. The CDR3 loop is CASSPGQGGTDNEKLFF. Written as DNA, the CDR3 is TGTGCCAGCAGCCCGGGACAGGGAGGCACGGATAATGAAAAACTGTTTTTT.

The chain links TRBV5-1 to TRBJ1-1; TRBD1 aligns across 9 bases. V was pared by 4 bases and J by 8 bases, with 3 bases of the junction left unmatched. Germline V lookup: CDR1 SGHRS, CDR2 YFSETQ. This CDR3 region has 12 residues. CDR3 nucleotides: TGCGCCAGCAGCCTGGGACAGGGCGAAGCTTTCTTT. Residues: CASSLGQGEAFF.

The rearrangement uses TRBV19 and TRBJ2-7; possibly TRBD1 for D (6 bases). The CDR3 runs 13 residues. Germline lookup yields CDR1 LNHDA and CDR2 SQIVND (reference sequence). Trimming took 5 bases from V and 5 from J, leaving 13 bases between them. The CDR3 protein is CASSPGAGDEQYF. CDR3 DNA sequence: TGTGCCAGTAGTCCCGGGGCAGGGGACGAGCAGTACTTC.